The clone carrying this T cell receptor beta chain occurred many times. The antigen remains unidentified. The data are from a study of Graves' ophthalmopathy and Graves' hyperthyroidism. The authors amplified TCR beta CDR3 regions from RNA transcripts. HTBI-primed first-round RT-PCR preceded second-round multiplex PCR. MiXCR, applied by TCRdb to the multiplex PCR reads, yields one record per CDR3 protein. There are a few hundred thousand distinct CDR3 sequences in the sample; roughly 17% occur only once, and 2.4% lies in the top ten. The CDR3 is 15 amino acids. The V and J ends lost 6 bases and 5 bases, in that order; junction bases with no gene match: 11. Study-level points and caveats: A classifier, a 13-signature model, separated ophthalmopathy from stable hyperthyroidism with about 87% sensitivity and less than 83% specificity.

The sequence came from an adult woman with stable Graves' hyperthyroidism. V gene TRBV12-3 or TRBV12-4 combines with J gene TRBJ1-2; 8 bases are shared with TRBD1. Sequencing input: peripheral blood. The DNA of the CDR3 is TGTGCCAGCAGCCCTCAGGGGGCGCTTGGATATGGCTACACCTTC. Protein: CASSPQGALGYGYTF.